Following are 8 T cell receptor beta chains from one sample sequenced in a study of blood T cell repertoires in COVID-19. TCRdb keeps only in-frame clones here, not all; method: immunoSEQ multiplex PCR. The table has fewer than 80,000 clones, around 86% seen once. The specimen sequenced was peripheral blood. The origin of the receptors is a man between 65 and 85 years old with acute or convalescent COVID-19.

The chain carries TRBV5-1 and TRBJ2-5, with D hard to call. This CDR3 is built from 15 residues. The V gene's germline CDR1 is SGHRS and CDR2 YFSETQ. V shed 1 base and J shed 2 bases, with 12 bases lying between them. CDR3 loop: CASSLYRPGQETQYF. CDR3 coding DNA: TGCGCCAGCAGCTTGTATCGGCCAGGACAAGAGACCCAGTACTTC.

The genes are TRBV29-1 and TRBJ1-2, with 8 bases identical to TRBD1. CDR1 SQVTM and CDR2 ANQGSEA come from the germline V gene. Trimming at V came to 6 bases and at J to 6 bases, leaving 6 bases not matched to a gene. There are 12 residues in the CDR3. CDR3 amino acids: CSVGQGQNGYTF. The CDR3 DNA is TGCAGCGTAGGACAGGGCCAGAATGGCTACACCTTC.

J is TRBJ2-7 and V is TRBV3-1 (or the pseudogene TRBV3-2), with a possible D match to TRBD2 (5 bases). CDR3 length: 14 amino acids. V was cut by 4 bases and J by 2 bases, with 12 bases left in between. CDR1 and CDR2 (germline): LGHDT, YNNKEL (reference sequence). CDR3 nucleotides: TGTGCCAGCAGCCCGGACCGACTACCCTACGAGCAGTACTTC. Translation: CASSPDRLPYEQYF.

This rearrangement joins TRBV9 to TRBJ2-7, with TRBD2 identical over 7 bases. Trimming cost V 1 base and J 8 bases; bases outside gene matches: 6. The germline V gene has CDR1 SGDLS and CDR2 YYNGEE. The CDR3 is made up of 13 amino acids. As DNA, the CDR3 is TGTGCCAGCAGCGTAAGGCTAGCGGAAAAGCAGTACTTC. It is translated as CASSVRLAEKQYF.

The J gene is TRBJ1-4, the V gene TRBV5-1; 7 bases map to TRBD1. The CDR3 is made up of 14 amino acids. V shed 3 bases, J shed 6 bases, and the junction held 5 bases outside the gene matches. CDR1 is SGHRS and CDR2 is YFSETQ in the germline V gene. The CDR3 region has the DNA TGCGCCAGCAGCTACAGGGGCATTGATGAAAAACTGTTTTTT. It yields the protein CASSYRGIDEKLFF.

The gene calls are TRBV7-9 and TRBJ1-5; 8 bases line up with TRBD1. CDR1 and CDR2 from the germline V gene are SEHNR and FQNEAQ (reference sequence). Unmatched junction bases numbered 9, after V lost 4 bases and J lost 7 bases. The CDR3 is made up of 15 amino acids. The CDR3, as DNA: TGTGCCAGCAGCTCGTGGACAGGGTCGGACCAGCCCCAGCATTTT. Amino acid sequence: CASSSWTGSDQPQHF.

The chain is built from TRBV9 and TRBJ1-6; no clear D. The ends were cut back, 2 bases at V and 7 bases at J, with 10 bases in the middle. From germline, CDR1 is SGDLS and CDR2 YYNGEE. The CDR3 covers 14 residues. This CDR3 is CASSVGRENSPLHF. CDR3 bases: TGTGCCAGCAGCGTCGGGCGGGAAAATTCACCCCTCCACTTT.

This clone was seen more than once but under ten times. The chain combines TRBV20-1 with TRBJ1-5; D is ambiguous. Germline V gives CDR1 DFQATT, CDR2 SNEGSKA (reference sequence). The length of the CDR3 is 15 residues. V was shortened by 3 bases and J by 0 bases, with 12 bases between the two germline ends. The CDR3 spells CSASGQSYSNQPQHF. CDR3 sequence (DNA): TGCAGTGCTAGTGGCCAGTCTTATAGCAATCAGCCCCAGCATTTT.